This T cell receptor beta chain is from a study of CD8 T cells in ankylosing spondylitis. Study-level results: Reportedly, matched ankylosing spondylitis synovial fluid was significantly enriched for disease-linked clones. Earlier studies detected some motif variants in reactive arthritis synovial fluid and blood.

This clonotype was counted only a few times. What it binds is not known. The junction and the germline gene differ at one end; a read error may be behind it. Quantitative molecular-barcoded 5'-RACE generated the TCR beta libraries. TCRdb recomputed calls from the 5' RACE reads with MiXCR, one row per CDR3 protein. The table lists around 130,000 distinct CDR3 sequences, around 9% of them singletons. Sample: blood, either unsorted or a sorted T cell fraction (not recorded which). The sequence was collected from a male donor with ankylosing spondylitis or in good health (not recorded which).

CDR3 nucleotide sequence: TGCAGTGCCAGAGGAGAGACTAGCGTGAATTACGAGCAGTACTTC. Residues: CSARGETSVNYEQYF. The chain couples TRBV20-1 to TRBJ2-7; TRBD2 matches 8 bases. The CDR3 sequence is 15 residues long. Germline V gives CDR1 DFQATT, CDR2 SNEGSKA (reference sequence).